This TCR beta chain appears in the sequencing data of a study of identical twins. Study-wide points: Its conclusions, products of cross-sectional statistical analysis, did not come from following the same donors. A lower insertion count was a feature of abundant cord blood beta clonotypes, with no such feature in memory repertoires.

V gave up 2 bases and J gave up 2 bases, with 12 bases separating them. The CDR3 covers 15 residues. Germline CDR1 reads MNHEY; CDR2 reads SVGAGI. This clonotype has only a few counts. Its cognate antigen is unknown. Each cDNA held unique molecular identifiers, and template switching gave it a universal primer site. TCRdb reanalysed the 5' RACE reads using MiXCR and keeps one entry per CDR3 protein. The profile covers roughly 710,000 distinct CDR3 sequences, with 5.5% to 6.5% appearing a single time and under 2% taken by the ten largest. Sequencing used naive T cells sorted from blood. This receptor was obtained from a young man in good health. The chain has TRBV6-5 and TRBJ1-1, with D possibly matching TRBD1 (6 bases). CDR3 loop: CASSYAVGGNTEAFF. In DNA, the CDR3 is TGTGCCAGCAGTTACGCGGTCGGGGGCAACACTGAAGCTTTCTTT.